Following are 17 T cell receptor beta chains from one sample sequenced in a study of blood T cell repertoires in COVID-19. The assay was immunoSEQ multiplex PCR, and TCRdb's table has in-frame clones only and misses some. This table has around 230,000 clones, approximately 86% appearing once. Sequenced sample: peripheral blood. These receptors were taken from a man aged 55-75 years who had recovered from COVID-19.

In its sample, this clone was seen once. This sequence joins TRBV3-1 (or the pseudogene TRBV3-2) and TRBJ1-2; D gene ambiguous. With 1 base removed from V and 4 bases from J, the gap between germline ends came to 4 bases. The germline gives CDR1 LGHDT, CDR2 YNNKEL (reference sequence). CDR3 length equals 12 residues. The CDR3, as DNA: TGTGCCAGCAGCCAAGTCAGCTATGGCTACACCTTC. Protein sequence: CASSQVSYGYTF.

The V gene is TRBV9, the J gene TRBJ2-1, with 8 bases that match TRBD2. Germline trimming cut 1 base from V and 3 bases from J; bases unmatched to any gene: 6. Germline-derived CDR1 and CDR2 are SGDLS and YYNGEE. The CDR3 length is 16 residues. The CDR3: CASSVPAGAGYNEQFF. The CDR3 DNA reads as TGTGCCAGCAGCGTACCAGCGGGGGCCGGCTACAATGAGCAGTTCTTC.

The chain links TRBV18 to TRBJ2-5; 9 nucleotides line up with TRBD1. The CDR3 runs to 14 residues. Germline V gene data show CDR1 as KGHSH and CDR2 as LQKENI. V lost 2 bases to trimming and J lost 3 bases; unmatched junction nucleotides: 1. The CDR3, as DNA: TGTGCCAGCTCACCAGGGACAGGGAAAGAGACCCAGTACTTC. It specifies CASSPGTGKETQYF.

The chain combines TRBV2 with TRBJ1-2; a possible D gene is TRBD1 (6 bases). Germline loops: CDR1 SNHLY, CDR2 FYNNEI. Between the trimmed V and J ends, which lost 3 bases and 6 bases, there was a span of 11 bases. This CDR3 comprises 13 residues. The CDR3, as DNA: TGTGCCAGCAGTGACCGGCAGGGGAATGGCTACACCTTC. Translating gives CASSDRQGNGYTF.

The J gene is TRBJ2-3, the V gene TRBV5-1; 11 positions match TRBD2. The germline gives CDR1 SGHRS, CDR2 YFSETQ. The CDR3 extends over 16 amino acids. With 4 bases clipped from V and 1 base from J, the junction kept 5 bases outside the gene matches. The CDR3 region is CASSELLAGGTDTQYF. CDR3 bases: TGCGCCAGCAGCGAACTACTAGCGGGGGGCACAGATACGCAGTATTTT.

The chain joins TRBV6-5 to TRBJ1-2; 10 bases are a match to TRBD1. The CDR3 spans 15 residues. Germline V gene data show CDR1 as MNHEY and CDR2 as SVGAGI. V lost 5 bases and J lost 2; bases outside the gene matches: 5. CDR3 loop: CASSHRDRGNYGYTF. The CDR3 DNA is TGTGCCAGCAGTCACCGGGACAGGGGAAACTATGGCTACACCTTC.

V gene TRBV19 combines with J gene TRBJ1-1; tentative D call: TRBD1 (6 bases). Germline V gene data show CDR1 as LNHDA and CDR2 as SQIVND (reference sequence). The V and J ends lost 8 bases and 5 bases respectively, with 18 bases between them. CDR3 length equals 14 residues. For the CDR3, the DNA is TGTGCCAGTTTTTCCTACAGGGTTCGGACTGAAGCTTTCTTT. It yields the protein CASFSYRVRTEAFF.

This chain links TRBV5-1 with TRBJ2-5; a possible D gene is TRBD1 (6 bases). The CDR3 contains 14 residues. The germline V and J ends were trimmed by 4 bases and 4 bases, with 14 bases remaining between them. Germline CDR1 and CDR2: SGHRS and YFSETQ. CDR3 sequence reads: CASSPGTPRETQYF. The CDR3, as DNA: TGCGCCAGCAGCCCTGGGACACCTCGAGAGACCCAGTACTTC.

The gene calls are TRBV28 and TRBJ2-1; 8 bases fit TRBD1. Germline V CDR1 and CDR2: MDHEN, SYDVKM. V lost 6 bases, J lost 4 bases, and 2 bases stayed unmatched. The CDR3 length is 13 residues. Here the CDR3 reads CASRTGAYNEQFF. The CDR3 DNA reads as TGTGCCAGCAGGACAGGGGCTTACAATGAGCAGTTCTTC.

The chain uses TRBV19 and TRBJ1-5, with D possibly TRBD1 on 6 matching bases. With 4 bases removed from V and 7 bases from J, the gap between germline ends came to 17 bases. The CDR3 sequence is 15 residues long. Germline CDR1 and CDR2: LNHDA and SQIVND (reference sequence). The CDR3 coding sequence is TGTGCCAGTAGTACCAGGGGTCTCAACCCGCAGCCCCAGCATTTT. Translation: CASSTRGLNPQPQHF.

The table lists this clone with a few counts. V gene TRBV19 combines with J gene TRBJ2-1; 8 bases match TRBD2. This CDR3 is 15 amino acids long. Germline-derived CDR1 and CDR2 are LNHDA and SQIVND (reference sequence). Germline trimming cut 3 bases from V and 6 bases from J; bases unmatched to any gene: 7. CDR3 DNA: TGTGCCAGTAGTATTATTACTAGCGGTCTCAATGAGCAGTTCTTC. Translation: CASSIITSGLNEQFF.

In this sample, this clone turned up a few times. The V and J genes are TRBV5-6 and TRBJ2-5; TRBD2 matches 12 bases. V shed 6 bases, J shed 3 bases, and the junction held 9 bases outside the gene matches. The CDR3 has 16 residues. Germline CDR1 and CDR2: SGHDT and YYEEEE. CDR3 in amino acids: CASTIMTSGGEETQYF. The CDR3 nucleotides are TGTGCCAGCACCATTATGACTAGCGGGGGAGAAGAGACCCAGTACTTC.

This chain uses TRBV9 with TRBJ2-5; 10 bases agree with TRBD1. Per the germline V gene, CDR1 is SGDLS and CDR2 is YYNGEE. The CDR3 has 15 residues. After removal of 4 bases from V and 4 bases from J, the junction contained 7 bases not matched to a gene. CDR3 region: CASSRRQGAGETQYF. The CDR3 nucleotides read TGTGCCAGCAGCAGAAGACAGGGGGCGGGAGAGACCCAGTACTTC.

This sequence joins TRBV20-1 and TRBJ1-2, with 9 bases aligning to TRBD1. The CDR3 spans 11 residues. Trimming at V came to 3 bases and at J to 8 bases, leaving 1 base not matched to a gene. Germline V lookup: CDR1 DFQATT, CDR2 SNEGSKA (reference sequence). CDR3 sequence reads: CSARDRGGYTF. For the CDR3, the DNA is TGCAGTGCTAGGGACAGGGGAGGCTACACCTTC.

This clone has only one observation. The chain joins TRBV19 to TRBJ2-3; 16 bases align to TRBD2. CDR1 and CDR2 from the germline V gene are LNHDA and SQIVND (reference sequence). With V trimmed by 8 bases and J by 2 bases, 4 bases remained unmatched. The CDR3 is 16 amino acids. CDR3 in DNA: TGTGCCAGTGCGGGACTAGCGGGGGGGCTCACAGATACGCAGTATTTT. Translation gives CASAGLAGGLTDTQYF.

The V gene is TRBV5-5, the J gene TRBJ2-1, with 7 bases fitting TRBD1. The J segment lost 2 bases and the V segment lost 2 bases, leaving 4 bases of the junction unmatched. The CDR3 runs 15 residues. The germline V gene encodes CDR1 SGHKS and CDR2 YYEKEE (reference sequence). CDR3 in amino acids: CASSFTGVAYNEQFF. The CDR3 nucleotides are TGTGCCAGCAGCTTCACAGGGGTTGCCTACAATGAGCAGTTCTTC.

This clone was recorded once. The chain joins TRBV6-5 to TRBJ1-2; possibly TRBD1 for D (6 bases). The CDR3 is made up of 13 amino acids. V dropped 7 bases and J dropped 3 bases, with 12 bases sitting between them. Germline V gene lookup returns CDR1 MNHEY and CDR2 SVGAGI. In nucleotides, the CDR3 is TGTGCCAGCACTCAAGGACAGTACTATGGCTACACCTTC. Translated: CASTQGQYYGYTF.